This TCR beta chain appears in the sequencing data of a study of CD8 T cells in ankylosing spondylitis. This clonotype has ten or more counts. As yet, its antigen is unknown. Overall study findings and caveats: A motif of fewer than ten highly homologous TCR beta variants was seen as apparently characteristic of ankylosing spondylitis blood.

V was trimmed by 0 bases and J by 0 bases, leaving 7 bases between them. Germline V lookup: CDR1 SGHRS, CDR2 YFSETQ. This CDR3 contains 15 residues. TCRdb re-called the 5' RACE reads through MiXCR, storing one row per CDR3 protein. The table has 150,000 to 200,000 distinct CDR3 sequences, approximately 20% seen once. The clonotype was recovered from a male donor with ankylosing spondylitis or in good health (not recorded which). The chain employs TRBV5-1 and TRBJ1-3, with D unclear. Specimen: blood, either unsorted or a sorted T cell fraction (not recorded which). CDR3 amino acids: CASSLDGNSGNTIYF. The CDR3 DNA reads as TGCGCCAGCAGCTTGGACGGGAACTCTGGAAACACCATATATTTT.